The present entry profiles one T cell receptor (beta chain) with its context. Its antigen is not identified. An end of the junction differs from the germline gene, which may be a read error. The data derive from a study of tumor and adjacent non-tumor tissue in lung cancer. Background on the study: On average, productive TCRbeta reads reached about 4.17 million per sample.

This CDR3 is built from 12 residues. No cell sorting was done before RNA was extracted from the tissue. The normal lung tissue was taken more than 3 cm from the tumor edge. Donors were chemotherapy-naive, newly diagnosed lung cancer surgical patients in China, August–late 2014. The library came from three nested PCR rounds adapted from ARM-PCR protocols. Using its own MiXCR run on the multiplex PCR reads, TCRdb lists one record per CDR3 protein. The sample records 50,000 or so distinct CDR3 sequences, 74% being singletons. Study-wide results and caveats: Normal lung showed higher cumulative top 100 clone frequency than tumor. Compared with tumor, normal lung showed significantly lower TCR diversity.

Sequencing was done on a sample of distant non-tumor lung tissue. This receptor was obtained from a woman in her fifties or sixties with non-small cell lung cancer. The V and J genes are TRBV12-3 or TRBV12-4 and TRBJ1-6; D is unclear. The CDR3 region has the DNA TGTGCCAGCCGGAGGGTGTTCTCACACCTCCACTTT. Its protein product is CASRRVFSHLHF.